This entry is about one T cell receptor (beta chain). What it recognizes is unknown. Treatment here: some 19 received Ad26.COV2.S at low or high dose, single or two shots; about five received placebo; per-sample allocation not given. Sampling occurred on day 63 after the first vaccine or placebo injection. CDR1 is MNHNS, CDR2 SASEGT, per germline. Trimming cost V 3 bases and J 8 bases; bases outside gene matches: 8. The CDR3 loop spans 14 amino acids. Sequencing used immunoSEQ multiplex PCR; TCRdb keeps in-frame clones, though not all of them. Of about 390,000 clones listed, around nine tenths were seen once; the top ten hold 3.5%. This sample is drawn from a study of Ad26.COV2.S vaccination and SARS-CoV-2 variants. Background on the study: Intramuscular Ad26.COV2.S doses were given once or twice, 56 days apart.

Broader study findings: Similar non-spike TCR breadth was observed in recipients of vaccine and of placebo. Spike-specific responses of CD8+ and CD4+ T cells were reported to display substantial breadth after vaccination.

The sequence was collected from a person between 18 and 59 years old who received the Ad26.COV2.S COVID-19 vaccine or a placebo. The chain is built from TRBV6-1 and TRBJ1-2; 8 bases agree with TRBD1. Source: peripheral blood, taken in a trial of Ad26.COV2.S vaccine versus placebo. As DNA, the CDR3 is TGTGCCAGCAGTGACCCGACAGGGGCGTTCGGCTACACCTTC. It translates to CASSDPTGAFGYTF.